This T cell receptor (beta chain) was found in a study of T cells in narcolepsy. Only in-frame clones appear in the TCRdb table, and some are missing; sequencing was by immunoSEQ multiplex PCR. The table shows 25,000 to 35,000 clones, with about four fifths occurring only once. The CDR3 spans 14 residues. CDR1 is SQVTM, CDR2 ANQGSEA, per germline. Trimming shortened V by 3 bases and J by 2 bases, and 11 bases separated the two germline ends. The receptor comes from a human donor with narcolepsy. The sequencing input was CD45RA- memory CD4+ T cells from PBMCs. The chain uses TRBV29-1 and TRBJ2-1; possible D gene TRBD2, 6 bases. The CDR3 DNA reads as TGCAGCGTTGAGCTGGAGGGAACCTACAATGAGCAGTTCTTC. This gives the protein CSVELEGTYNEQFF.